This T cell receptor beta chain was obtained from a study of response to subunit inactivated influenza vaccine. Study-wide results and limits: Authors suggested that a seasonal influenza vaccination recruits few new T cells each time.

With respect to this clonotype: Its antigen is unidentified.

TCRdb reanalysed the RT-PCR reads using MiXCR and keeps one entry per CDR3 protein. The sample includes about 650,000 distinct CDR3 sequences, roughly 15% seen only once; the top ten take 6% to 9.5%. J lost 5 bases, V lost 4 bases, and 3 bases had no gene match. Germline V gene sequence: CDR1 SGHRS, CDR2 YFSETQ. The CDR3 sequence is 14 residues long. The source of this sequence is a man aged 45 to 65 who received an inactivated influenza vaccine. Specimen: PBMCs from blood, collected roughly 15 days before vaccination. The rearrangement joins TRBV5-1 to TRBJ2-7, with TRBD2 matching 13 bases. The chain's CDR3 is CASSDGTSGNEQYF. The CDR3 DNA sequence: TGCGCCAGCAGCGATGGGACTAGCGGGAACGAGCAGTACTTC.